Sequencing of this T cell receptor (beta chain) was carried out in a study of blood T cell repertoires in COVID-19. Here immunoSEQ multiplex PCR was the method, and the copy in TCRdb shows in-frame clones only, minus some. The sample consists of about 250,000 clones, 80% to 95% of them appearing once. Deletions cut 2 bases from V and 1 base from J, with 9 bases between. Per the germline V gene, CDR1 is MDHEN and CDR2 is SYDVKM. There are 15 residues in the CDR3. The rearrangement joins TRBV28 to TRBJ1-5, with D unclear. The sample comprised peripheral blood. This TCR was recovered from a man aged 30 to 39 with COVID-19, enrolled during active disease. The CDR3, as DNA: TGTGCCAGCAGTTTAAGGCGGGGAAGCAATCAGCCCCAGCATTTT. Protein product: CASSLRRGSNQPQHF.